This T cell receptor beta chain was captured by sequencing in a study of beta chain features in type 1 diabetes. This clone came up a few times. Germline V gene data show CDR1 as SQVTM and CDR2 as ANQGSEA. The V end lost 5 bases, the J end lost 1 base, and 18 bases lay between the germline ends. The CDR3 contains 16 residues. The investigators reverse transcribed all of the isolated RNA, so they sequenced expressed TCRB transcripts. Average reads for naive, central memory and regulatory T cell samples were about 3.7 million. This table comes from immunoSEQ multiplex PCR, and its TCRdb copy is limited to in-frame clones, with some not included. The table lists fewer than 200,000 clones, 13% of them singletons, with 0.6% to 0.8% in the top ten. Via the markers CD45RO/CCR7/CD25/CD127/CD95/CD27, stem cell-like memory, regulatory, central memory and naive CD4+ cells were sorted.

The chain carries TRBV29-1 and TRBJ2-1, with TRBD2 as a possible D gene (7 bases). The sequencing input was central memory CD4+ T cells from blood. The receptor was derived from a woman younger than 35 in good health. The CDR3 DNA reads as TGCAGCGTTCCGACCAGGGGAGGGAGTTCCTACAATGAGCAGTTCTTC. Its translation is CSVPTRGGSSYNEQFF.